This T cell receptor beta chain was profiled in a study of T-cell memory formation after mild COVID-19. Turning to the study itself: Clusters were largely donor specific.

cDNA libraries for TCR alpha and TCR beta, carrying sample barcodes and UMIs, came from 5'RACE with constant-segment primers. TCRdb re-called the 5' RACE reads through MiXCR, storing one row per CDR3 protein. The repertoire holds 450,000 or so distinct CDR3 sequences, roughly 20% seen once, with about 8.1% in the top ten. Germline CDR1 is SGHRS and CDR2 is YFSETQ. Trimming removed 7 bases from V and 6 bases from J; junction bases left unmatched: 11. This CDR3 has 14 amino acids. This clonotype came up a few times. Its target is not known. General study points: Later expanders leaned toward CD4+, whereas clones contracting from day 15 to 85 were balanced CD4/CD8. CD8+ contracting clones occupied EMRA, while CD4+ ones occupied mainly CM and EM.

The specimen was PBMCs or a T cell subset sorted from them (not recorded which). The source is an adult woman who had mild COVID-19 (a few samples of this study predate the infection). Cell type and time point are not known. The genes are TRBV5-1 and TRBJ1-1; 8 bases align to TRBD1. The CDR3 here is CASRGQTGAAEAFF. Here the CDR3 DNA reads TGCGCCAGCCGGGGCCAGACAGGGGCGGCTGAAGCTTTCTTT.